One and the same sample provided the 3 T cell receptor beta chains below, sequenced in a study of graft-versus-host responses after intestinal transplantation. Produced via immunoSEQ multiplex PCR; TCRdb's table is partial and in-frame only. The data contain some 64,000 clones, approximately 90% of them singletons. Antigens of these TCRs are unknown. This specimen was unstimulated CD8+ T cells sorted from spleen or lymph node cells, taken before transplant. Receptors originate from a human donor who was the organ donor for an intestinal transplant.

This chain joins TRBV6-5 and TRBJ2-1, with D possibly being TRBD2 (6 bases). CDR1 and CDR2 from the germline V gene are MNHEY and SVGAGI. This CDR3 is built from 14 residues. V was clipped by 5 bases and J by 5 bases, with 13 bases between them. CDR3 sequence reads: CASSLEGRNNEQFF. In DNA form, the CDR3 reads TGTGCCAGCAGTCTGGAGGGCCGTAACAATGAGCAGTTCTTC.

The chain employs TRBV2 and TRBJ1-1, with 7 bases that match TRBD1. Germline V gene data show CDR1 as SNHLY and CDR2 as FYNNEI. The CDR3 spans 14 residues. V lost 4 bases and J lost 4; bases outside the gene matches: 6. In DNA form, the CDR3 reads TGTGCCAGCAGTGGGTCGACAGGGCTCACTGAAGCTTTCTTT. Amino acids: CASSGSTGLTEAFF.

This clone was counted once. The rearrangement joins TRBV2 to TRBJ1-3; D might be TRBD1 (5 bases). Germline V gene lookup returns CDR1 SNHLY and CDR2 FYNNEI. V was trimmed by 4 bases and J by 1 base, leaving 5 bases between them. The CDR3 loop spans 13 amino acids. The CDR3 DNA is TGTGCCAGCAGTGCAGGGTCTGGAAACACCATATATTTT. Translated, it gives CASSAGSGNTIYF.